A single sample is the source of the 18 T cell receptor beta chains below, sequenced in a study of cytomegalovirus exposure and HLA in healthy donors. Both 60 Vbeta primers and 13 Jbeta primers went into the PCR. The data were produced by immunoSEQ multiplex PCR, yet TCRdb's version contains in-frame clones alone and is incomplete. The sample shows 55,000 or so clones, about 80% of them seen only once. The specimen was PBMCs. The receptors originated from a man in his fifties or sixties in good health and CMV-seronegative.

V is TRBV10-3 and J is TRBJ1-1, with TRBD1 as a possible D gene (6 bases). CDR1 is ENHRY and CDR2 is SYGVKD in the germline V gene. The V gene lost 4 bases and the J gene lost 0 bases, with 6 bases spanning the gap. CDR3 length: 13 amino acids. CDR3 residues: CAISGTVNTEAFF. The CDR3 DNA reads TGTGCCATCAGTGGGACAGTGAACACTGAAGCTTTCTTT.

The rearrangement links TRBV28 to TRBJ2-3; D possibly corresponds to TRBD1 (5 bases). The germline V and J ends were trimmed by 5 bases and 5 bases, with 8 bases remaining between them. The germline CDR1 and CDR2 sequences are MDHEN and SYDVKM. There are 12 residues in the CDR3. CDR3 in DNA: TGTGCCAGCAGTCCACAGGTAGATACGCAGTATTTT. It yields the protein CASSPQVDTQYF.

The V gene is TRBV19, the J gene TRBJ1-4; TRBD1 aligns across 10 bases. The germline CDR1 and CDR2 sequences are LNHDA and SQIVND (reference sequence). The CDR3 is 16 amino acids. The V gene end was trimmed by 4 bases and the J gene end by 8 bases; junction bases not matched to a gene: 10. Here the CDR3 reads CASSRAGTGDFEKLFF. The CDR3 coding sequence is TGTGCCAGTAGTAGAGCCGGGACAGGGGATTTCGAAAAACTGTTTTTT.

V gene TRBV13 combines with J gene TRBJ1-1; D ambiguous. Germline V gene lookup returns CDR1 PRHDT and CDR2 FYEKMQ (reference sequence). The CDR3 is made up of 15 amino acids. Trimming removed 6 bases at V and 1 base at J, with 15 bases between. The CDR3 DNA sequence: TGTGCCAGCAGGCCCCCTCGGGTGGGGAACACTGAAGCTTTCTTT. Protein product: CASRPPRVGNTEAFF.

This clone showed up just a few times. This chain uses TRBV7-3 with TRBJ2-1; tentatively, D is TRBD1 (6 bases). Looked up from germline, CDR1 is SGHTA and CDR2 is FQGTGA. Trimming shortened V by 8 bases and J by 6 bases, and 20 bases separated the two germline ends. This CDR3 has 15 amino acids. CDR3 region: CASGQGGGLSNEQFF. As DNA, the CDR3 is TGTGCCAGCGGCCAAGGGGGTGGATTGTCCAATGAGCAGTTCTTC.

The chain uses TRBV5-8 and TRBJ2-7; 7 bases agree with TRBD1. V lost 4 bases, J lost 0 bases, and 10 bases stayed unmatched. Germline V lookup: CDR1 SGHTS, CDR2 YDEGEE. This CDR3 region has 16 residues. CDR3: CASSLLTGHYSYEQYF. In nucleotides, the CDR3 is TGTGCCAGCAGCCTCCTGACAGGGCATTACTCCTACGAGCAGTACTTC.

This chain links TRBV4-3 with TRBJ2-5; 7 nucleotides line up with TRBD1. From germline, CDR1 is LGHNA and CDR2 YSLEER. Germline trimming cut 3 bases from V and 5 bases from J; bases unmatched to any gene: 9. The CDR3 loop spans 15 amino acids. CDR3 DNA: TGCGCCAGCAGCCAGGGAGTAGGGGGCACGGAGACCCAGTACTTC. Its protein is CASSQGVGGTETQYF.

The CDR3 DNA follows: TGTGCCAGCAGCTCATCCGGGACATACTCCTACGAGCAGTACTTC. This codes for CASSSSGTYSYEQYF. The chain joins TRBV5-6 to TRBJ2-7, with a possible D match to TRBD1 (6 bases). The germline V gene has CDR1 SGHDT and CDR2 YYEEEE. The CDR3 is made up of 15 amino acids. V lost 3 bases and J 0 bases, leaving 13 bases between the germline ends.

This chain uses TRBV4-1 with TRBJ2-7; 7 positions agree with TRBD2. Germline CDR1 reads MGHRA; CDR2 reads YSYEKL. V trimming: 0 bases; J trimming: 3 bases; junction bases outside the gene matches: 5. The CDR3 is 15 amino acids. The CDR3 DNA reads as TGCGCCAGCAGCCAAGATTCCAGCGGGGACTACGAGCAGTACTTC. It encodes CASSQDSSGDYEQYF.

The gene calls are TRBV28 and TRBJ1-1; no definite D call. Trimming cost V 5 bases and J 0 bases, with 7 bases left between them. The CDR3 has 13 amino acids. Germline V lookup: CDR1 MDHEN, CDR2 SYDVKM. Here the CDR3 DNA reads TGTGCCAGCAGTCCACATGTGAACACTGAAGCTTTCTTT. Residues: CASSPHVNTEAFF.

This clone was picked up a small number of times. The chain recombines TRBV7-9 with TRBJ2-3; TRBD2 aligns across 15 bases. Germline lookup yields CDR1 SEHNR and CDR2 FQNEAQ (reference sequence). The CDR3 runs 14 residues. V trimming: 8 bases; J trimming: 11 bases; junction bases outside the gene matches: 8. The CDR3 region has the DNA TGTGCCAGCGATGCCGGGACTAGCGGGGGGATGCAGTATTTT. Protein sequence: CASDAGTSGGMQYF. Full variable domain (missing parts from reference TRBV7-9 and TRBJ2-3): DTGVSQNPRHKITKRGQNVTFRCDPISEHNRLYWYRQTLGQGPEFLTYFQNEAQLEKSRLLSDRFSAERPKGSFSTLEIQRTEQGDSAMYLCASDAGTSGGMQYFGPGTRLTVL.

This clone was observed a single time. The gene calls are TRBV28 and TRBJ2-7; D gene unclear. The CDR3 spans 14 residues. Trimming left V 2 bases short and J 2 bases short, with 10 bases between. CDR1 is MDHEN, CDR2 SYDVKM, per germline. The CDR3 coding sequence is TGTGCCAGCAGTTTAAGGATAGAGGCCTACGAGCAGTACTTC. This translates into CASSLRIEAYEQYF.

The chain carries TRBV29-1 and TRBJ2-3; TRBD1 might be the D (5 bases). Germline values: CDR1 SQVTM, CDR2 ANQGSEA. The CDR3 has 12 amino acids. V lost 3 bases and J lost 6, with 10 bases in between. This chain's CDR3 is CSVDSGLDTQYF. CDR3 nucleotide sequence: TGCAGCGTTGACTCAGGGTTGGATACGCAGTATTTT.

This chain joins TRBV7-9 and TRBJ2-1, with D hard to call. CDR3 size: 12 residues. Trimming removed 3 bases from V and 7 bases from J, with 7 bases in between. The germline V gene encodes CDR1 SEHNR and CDR2 FQNEAQ (reference sequence). The CDR3 coding sequence is TGTGCCAGCAGCTTTACCGGGAATGAGCAGTTCTTC. Its translation is CASSFTGNEQFF.

The chain joins TRBV19 to TRBJ1-1; the D gene is possibly TRBD1 (5 bases). Germline CDR1 and CDR2: LNHDA and SQIVND (reference sequence). Trimming removed 5 bases at V and 1 base at J, with 5 bases between. The CDR3 runs 12 residues. The CDR3 spells CASSQGNTEAFF. The CDR3 coding sequence is TGTGCCAGTAGTCAGGGGAACACTGAAGCTTTCTTT. Complete variable domain (other parts from reference TRBV19 and TRBJ1-1): DGGITQSPKYLFRKEGQNVTLSCEQNLNHDAMYWYRQDPGQGLRLIYYSQIVNDFQKGDIAEGYSVSREKKESFPLTVTSAQKNPTAFYLCASSQGNTEAFFGQGTRLTVV.

The chain couples TRBV9 to TRBJ2-7, with D possibly being TRBD1 (5 bases). V lost 7 bases to trimming and J lost 3 bases, with 11 bases between them. There are 12 residues in the CDR3. From germline, CDR1 is SGDLS and CDR2 YYNGEE. As DNA, the CDR3 is TGTGCCAGCTCCACCCAGGGCTACGAGCAGTACTTC. This translates into CASSTQGYEQYF.

The V call is TRBV6-1, the J call TRBJ2-1; TRBD2 might be the D (6 bases). Between the trimmed V and J ends, which lost 0 bases and 7 bases, there was a span of 13 bases. Per the germline V gene, CDR1 is MNHNS and CDR2 is SASEGT. This CDR3 is built from 15 residues. CDR3 protein: CASSEASAGRNEQFF. Written as DNA, the CDR3 is TGTGCCAGCAGTGAAGCGAGCGCAGGGAGGAATGAGCAGTTCTTC.

The table lists this clone with a count of one. The chain links TRBV25-1 to TRBJ2-7; TRBD1 aligns across 7 bases. The germline V gene has CDR1 MGHDK and CDR2 SYGVNS. This CDR3 contains 15 residues. After removal of 2 bases from V and 1 base from J, the junction contained 5 bases not matched to a gene. The CDR3 spells CASSEPRGLSYEQYF. CDR3 nucleotides: TGTGCCAGCAGTGAACCCAGGGGGTTATCCTACGAGCAGTACTTC.